These T cell receptor beta chains were read from a single sample in a study of blood T cells in healthy people across ages. Each CDR3 protein gets one entry after TCRdb re-called the 5' RACE reads with MiXCR. The sample gives 920,000 or so distinct CDR3 sequences, 45% of which show up once; approximately 17% is in the top ten. Source material: blood. The receptors here all came from a woman in her sixties in good health. CDR3s include the opening cysteine and the closing phenylalanine or tryptophan. The order of the fields is clone size, V gene, D gene, J gene, CDR3 DNA, CDR3 protein. The D gene is left open where the match is weak. For some rows the clone size is stated as once, few or many, or as a class when expanded; others skip it.

>NA|TRBV7-9|NA|TRBJ2-1
TGTGCCAGCAGCTTAGCGAGGAGCACATTGTACAATGAGCAGTTCTTC
CASSLARSTLYNEQFF
>few|TRBV9|TRBD2|TRBJ2-1
TGTGCCAGCAGCGTAGAGTTTGCGGCGGGAGGTAATGAGCAGTTCTTC
CASSVEFAAGGNEQFF
>NA|TRBV20-1|NA|TRBJ1-5
TGCAGTGCTAGAGATTTTCAGAGCAATCAGCCCCAGCATTTT
CSARDFQSNQPQHF
>many|TRBV3-1|TRBD2|TRBJ2-7
TGTGCCAGCAGTCCCGGGACTAGCGGAACCTACGAGCAGTACTTC
CASSPGTSGTYEQYF
>NA|TRBV20-1|NA|TRBJ2-7
TGCAGTGCTAGAGATCATAAGGGAAGGGCCTACGAGCAGTACTTC
CSARDHKGRAYEQYF
>NA|TRBV6-1|NA|TRBJ1-1
TGTGCCAGCATAGACAGGTGGAACACTGAAGCTTTCTTT
CASIDRWNTEAFF
>few|TRBV9|TRBD2|TRBJ2-7
TGTGCCAGCAGCGCAGGGGGGACTAGCGGGAGTATGGACGAGCAGTACTTC
CASSAGGTSGSMDEQYF
>NA|TRBV5-1|TRBD2|TRBJ2-4
TGCGCCAGCGGCAGGACTAGCGGGAATGTAAACATTCAGTACTTC
CASGRTSGNVNIQYF
>NA|TRBV27|TRBD1|TRBJ2-1
TGTGCCAGCAGTTTCTGGGACAGGGTGGGGCAGCATGAGCAGTTCTTC
CASSFWDRVGQHEQFF
>NA|TRBV12-5|TRBD2|TRBJ2-1
TGTGCTAGTGGGCGAGGGGAGGGCGAAACAAATGAGCAGTTCTTC
CASGRGEGETNEQFF
>NA|TRBV29-1|NA|TRBJ2-5
TGCAGCGTTGTTTTAGCGGCCACACGACAAGAGACCCAGTACTTC
CSVVLAATRQETQYF
>many|TRBV6-1|NA|TRBJ2-1
TGTGCCAGCAGTGAAGTGGGGCCGGTTGAGCAGTTCTTC
CASSEVGPVEQFF
>NA|TRBV20-1|TRBD2|TRBJ2-1
TGCAGTGCTAAAGGGACTAGCTCCTACAATGAGCAGTTCTTC
CSAKGTSSYNEQFF
>NA|TRBV4-1|TRBD1|TRBJ2-3
TGCGCCAGCAGCCAAGATTCGGGACAGGGACAAGTAGATACGCAGTATTTT
CASSQDSGQGQVDTQYF
>few|TRBV20-1|NA|TRBJ2-3
TGCAGTGCCCCCCCCTTGGGGGCCACAGATACGCAGTATTTT
CSAPPLGATDTQYF
>NA|TRBV27|TRBD1|TRBJ2-6
TGTGCCAGCGGTTACAGGGGTTCTGGGGCCAACGTCCTGACTTTC
CASGYRGSGANVLTF
>NA|TRBV12-5|NA|TRBJ2-5
TGTGCTAGTGGTTTGCCCGGGAATGAGCAGTACTTC
CASGLPGNEQYF
>NA|TRBV12-3/TRBV12-4|TRBD2|TRBJ2-1
TGTGCCAGCAGTGCCTACGGGACTAGCGGTACCTATGAGCAGTTCTTC
CASSAYGTSGTYEQFF
>NA|TRBV7-9|TRBD1|TRBJ2-1
TGTGCCAGCAGCTTAAAGGGGGACAGGGCTAATGAGCAGTTCTTC
CASSLKGDRANEQFF
>few|TRBV3-1|NA|TRBJ2-7
TGTGCCAGCAGCCAAGACAGGGGAGCCTCCTACGAGCAGTACTTC
CASSQDRGASYEQYF
>NA|TRBV6-2/TRBV6-3|TRBD2|TRBJ2-1
TGTGCCAGCAGTTCGGGACTAGCGGACACCTCCTCCTACAATGAGCAGTTCTTC
CASSSGLADTSSYNEQFF
>NA|TRBV13|NA|TRBJ1-4
TGTGCCAGCAGCTTATACCAGGGAGGAAGGTTTTTT
CASSLYQGGRFF
>few|TRBV7-2|NA|TRBJ2-3
TGTGCCAGCAGCTTAAGTGGGAGGGGGATCACAGATACGCAGTATTTT
CASSLSGRGITDTQYF
>NA|TRBV27|TRBD1|TRBJ1-1
TGTGCCAGCACCGACAGGGGCAACACTGAAGCTTTCTTT
CASTDRGNTEAFF
>NA|TRBV3-1|TRBD1|TRBJ2-3
TGTGCCAGCAGCCACCGGGACAGGGATACGCAGTATTTT
CASSHRDRDTQYF
>NA|TRBV30|NA|TRBJ1-2
TGTGCCTGGGAAGCGAACTATGGCTACACCTTC
CAWEANYGYTF